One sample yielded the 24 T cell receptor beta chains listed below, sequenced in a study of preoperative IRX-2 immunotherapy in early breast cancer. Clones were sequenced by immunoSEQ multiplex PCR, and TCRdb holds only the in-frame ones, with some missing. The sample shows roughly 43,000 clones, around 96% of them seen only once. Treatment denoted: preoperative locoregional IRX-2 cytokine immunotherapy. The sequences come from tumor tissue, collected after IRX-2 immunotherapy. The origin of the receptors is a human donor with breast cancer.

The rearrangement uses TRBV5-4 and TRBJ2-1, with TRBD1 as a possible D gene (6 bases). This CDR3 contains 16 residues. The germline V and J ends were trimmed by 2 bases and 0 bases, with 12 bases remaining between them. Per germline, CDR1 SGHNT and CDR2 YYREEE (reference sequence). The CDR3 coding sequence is TGTGCCAGCAGCTTTGGGGGCGCGAGCTCCTACAATGAGCAGTTCTTC. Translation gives CASSFGGASSYNEQFF.

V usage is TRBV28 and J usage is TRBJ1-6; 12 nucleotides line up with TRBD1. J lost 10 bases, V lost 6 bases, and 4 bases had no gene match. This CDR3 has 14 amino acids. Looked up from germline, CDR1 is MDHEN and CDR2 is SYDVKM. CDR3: CASSTGQGASPLHF. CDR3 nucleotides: TGTGCCAGCAGCACGGGACAGGGGGCATCACCCCTCCACTTT.

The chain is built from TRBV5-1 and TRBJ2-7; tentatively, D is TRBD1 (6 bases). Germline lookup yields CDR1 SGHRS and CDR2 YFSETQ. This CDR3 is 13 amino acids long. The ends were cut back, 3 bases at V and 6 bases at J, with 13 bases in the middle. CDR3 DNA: TGCGCCAGCAGCTCAACAGGGTCACGCGAGCAGTACTTC. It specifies CASSSTGSREQYF.

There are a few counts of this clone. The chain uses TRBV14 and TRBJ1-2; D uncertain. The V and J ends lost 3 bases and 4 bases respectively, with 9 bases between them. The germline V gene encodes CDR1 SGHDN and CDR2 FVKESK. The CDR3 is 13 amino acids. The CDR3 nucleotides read TGTGCCAGCAGCCATGGACCCACCTATGGCTACACCTTC. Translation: CASSHGPTYGYTF.

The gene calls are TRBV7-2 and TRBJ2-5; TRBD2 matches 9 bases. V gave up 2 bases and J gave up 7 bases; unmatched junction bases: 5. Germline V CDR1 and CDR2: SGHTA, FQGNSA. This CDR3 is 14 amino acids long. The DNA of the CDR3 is TGTGCCAGCAGCTTAAGCGAAGCGGGGGGGACCCAGTACTTC. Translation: CASSLSEAGGTQYF.

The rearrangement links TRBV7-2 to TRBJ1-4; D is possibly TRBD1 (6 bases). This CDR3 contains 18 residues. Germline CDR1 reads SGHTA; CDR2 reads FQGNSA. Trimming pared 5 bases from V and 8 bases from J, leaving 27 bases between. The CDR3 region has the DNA TGTGCCAGCAGCCACGGGGGGGCAGTACGGGGGACGGGAGAAAAACTGTTTTTT. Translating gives CASSHGGAVRGTGEKLFF.

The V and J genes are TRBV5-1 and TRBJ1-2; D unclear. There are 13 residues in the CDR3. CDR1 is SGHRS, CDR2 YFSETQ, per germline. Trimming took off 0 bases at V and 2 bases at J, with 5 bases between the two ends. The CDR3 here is CASSLGQNYGYTF. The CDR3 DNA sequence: TGCGCCAGCAGCTTGGGCCAGAACTATGGCTACACCTTC.

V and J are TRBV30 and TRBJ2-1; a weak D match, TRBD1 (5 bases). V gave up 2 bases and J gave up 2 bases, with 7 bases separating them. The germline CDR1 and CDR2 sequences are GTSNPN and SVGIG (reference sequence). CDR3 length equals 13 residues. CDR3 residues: CAWSQGTYNEQFF. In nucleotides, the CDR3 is TGTGCCTGGAGTCAGGGTACCTACAATGAGCAGTTCTTC.

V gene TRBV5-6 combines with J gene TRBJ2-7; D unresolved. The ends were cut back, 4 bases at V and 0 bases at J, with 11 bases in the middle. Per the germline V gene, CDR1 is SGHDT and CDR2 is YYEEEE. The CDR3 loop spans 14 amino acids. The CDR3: CASSPHPTSYEQYF. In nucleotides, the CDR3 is TGTGCCAGCAGCCCGCATCCCACCTCCTACGAGCAGTACTTC. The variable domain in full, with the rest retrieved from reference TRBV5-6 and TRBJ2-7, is DAGVTQSPTHLIKTRGQQVTLRCSPKSGHDTVSWYQQALGQGPQFIFQYYEEEERQRGNFPDRFSGHQFPNYSSELNVNALLLGDSALYLCASSPHPTSYEQYFGPGTRLTVT.

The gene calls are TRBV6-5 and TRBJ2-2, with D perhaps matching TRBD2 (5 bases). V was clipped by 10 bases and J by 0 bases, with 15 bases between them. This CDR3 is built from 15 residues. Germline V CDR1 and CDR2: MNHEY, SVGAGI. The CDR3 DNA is TGTGCCACCCGGGAAGTTTCCGCGAACACCGGGGAGCTGTTTTTT. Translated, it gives CATREVSANTGELFF.

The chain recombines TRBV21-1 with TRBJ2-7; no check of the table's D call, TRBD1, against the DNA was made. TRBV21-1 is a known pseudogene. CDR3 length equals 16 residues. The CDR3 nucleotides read TGTGCCAGCAGCCCACTGGGGTGGGGCGCACGTTACGAGCAGTACTTC. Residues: CASSPLGWGARYEQYF.

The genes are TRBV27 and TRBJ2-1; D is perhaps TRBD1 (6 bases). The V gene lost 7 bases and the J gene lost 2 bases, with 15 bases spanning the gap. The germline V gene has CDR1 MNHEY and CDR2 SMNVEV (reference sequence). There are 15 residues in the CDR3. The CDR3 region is CASNHRAPTYNEQFF. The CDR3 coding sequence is TGTGCCAGCAACCACAGGGCTCCAACCTACAATGAGCAGTTCTTC.

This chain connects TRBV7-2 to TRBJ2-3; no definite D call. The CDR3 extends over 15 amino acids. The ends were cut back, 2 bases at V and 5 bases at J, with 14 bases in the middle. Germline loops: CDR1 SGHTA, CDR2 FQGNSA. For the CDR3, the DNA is TGTGCCAGCAGCTTATCCAGAACCTCACGAGATACGCAGTATTTT. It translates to CASSLSRTSRDTQYF.

The CDR3 nucleotides are TGTGCCACCAGCGGCCGACAGGGGCCCACTGAAGCTTTCTTT. This sequence encodes CATSGRQGPTEAFF. V and J are TRBV15 and TRBJ1-1; 8 bases map to TRBD1. With 5 bases clipped from V and 4 bases from J, the junction kept 6 bases outside the gene matches. The germline CDR1 and CDR2 sequences are LNHNV and YYDKDF (reference sequence). The CDR3 is made up of 14 amino acids.

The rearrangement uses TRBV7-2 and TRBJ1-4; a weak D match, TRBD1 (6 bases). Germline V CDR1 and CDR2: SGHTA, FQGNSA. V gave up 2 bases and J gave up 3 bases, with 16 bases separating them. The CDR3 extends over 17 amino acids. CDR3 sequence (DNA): TGTGCCAGCAGCTTATCAGGGGTTTGGGCGGCTAATGAAAAACTGTTTTTT. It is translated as CASSLSGVWAANEKLFF.

CDR3 region: CASSRGAVTYEQYF. The CDR3 DNA sequence: TGTGCCAGCTCACGAGGGGCCGTGACCTACGAGCAGTACTTC. The J gene is TRBJ2-7, the V gene TRBV18, with D perhaps given as TRBD1 or TRBD2 (5 bases each). Germline CDR1 and CDR2: KGHSH and LQKENI. Trimming took 4 bases from V and 2 from J, leaving 12 bases between them. This CDR3 has 14 residues. The full variable domain, its missing parts supplied by reference TRBV18 and TRBJ2-7, is NAGVMQNPRHLVRRRGQEARLRCSPMKGHSHVYWYRQLPEEGLKFMVYLQKENIIDESGMPKERFSAEFPKEGPSILRIQQVVRGDSAAYFCASSRGAVTYEQYFGPGTRLTVT.

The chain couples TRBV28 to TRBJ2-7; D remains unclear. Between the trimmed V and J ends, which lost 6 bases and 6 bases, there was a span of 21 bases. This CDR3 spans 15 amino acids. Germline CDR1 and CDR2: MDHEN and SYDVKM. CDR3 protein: CASRTRGRRHGEQYF. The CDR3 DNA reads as TGTGCCAGCAGAACCAGAGGAAGGAGACATGGCGAGCAGTACTTC.

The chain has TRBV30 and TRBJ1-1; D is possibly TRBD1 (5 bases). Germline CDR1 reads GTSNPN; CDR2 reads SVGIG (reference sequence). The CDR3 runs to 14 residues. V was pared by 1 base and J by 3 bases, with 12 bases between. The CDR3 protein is CAWSARVRDTEAFF. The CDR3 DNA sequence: TGTGCCTGGAGTGCCAGGGTTAGGGACACTGAAGCTTTCTTT.

The CDR3 DNA sequence: TGTGCCAGTACACCCTATAGCGGGAGGTTATACGAGCAGTACTTC. Residues: CASTPYSGRLYEQYF. The V call is TRBV19, the J call TRBJ2-7, with 10 bases that match TRBD2. J gave up 4 bases and V 7 bases, and 10 bases lay outside the gene matches. The CDR3 length is 15 residues. In germline, CDR1 is LNHDA, CDR2 SQIVND (reference sequence).

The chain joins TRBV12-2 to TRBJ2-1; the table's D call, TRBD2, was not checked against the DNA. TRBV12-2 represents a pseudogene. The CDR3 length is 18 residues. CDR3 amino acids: CASRLVESSREVDNEQFF. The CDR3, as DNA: TGTGCAAGTCGCTTAGTTGAGTCGAGTCGGGAGGTCGACAATGAGCAGTTCTTC.

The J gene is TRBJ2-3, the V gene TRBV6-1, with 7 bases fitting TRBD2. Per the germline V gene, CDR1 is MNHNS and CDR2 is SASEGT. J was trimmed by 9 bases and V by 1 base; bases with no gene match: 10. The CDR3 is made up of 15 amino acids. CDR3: CASSEGGRGDGTQYF. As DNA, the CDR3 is TGTGCCAGCAGTGAAGGGGGGAGGGGAGATGGGACGCAGTATTTT.

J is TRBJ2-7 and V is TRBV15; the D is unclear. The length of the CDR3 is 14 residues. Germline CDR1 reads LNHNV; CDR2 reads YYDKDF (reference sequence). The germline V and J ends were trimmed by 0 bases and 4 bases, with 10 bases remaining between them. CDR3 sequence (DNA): TGTGCCACCAGCAGAGAAGGCACTTTGTACGAGCAGTACTTC. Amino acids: CATSREGTLYEQYF. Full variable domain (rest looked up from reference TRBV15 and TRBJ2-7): DAMVIQNPRYQVTQFGKPVTLSCSQTLNHNVMYWYQQKSSQAPKLLFHYYDKDFNNEADTPDNFQSRRPNTSFCFLDIRSPGLGDTAMYLCATSREGTLYEQYFGPGTRLTVT.

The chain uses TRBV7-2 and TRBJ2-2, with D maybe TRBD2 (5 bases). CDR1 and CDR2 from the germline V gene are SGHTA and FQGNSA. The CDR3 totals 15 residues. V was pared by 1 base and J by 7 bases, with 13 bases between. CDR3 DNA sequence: TGTGCCAGCAGCTTAGAGGGAGCACTCGTCGGGGAGCTGTTTTTT. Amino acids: CASSLEGALVGELFF.

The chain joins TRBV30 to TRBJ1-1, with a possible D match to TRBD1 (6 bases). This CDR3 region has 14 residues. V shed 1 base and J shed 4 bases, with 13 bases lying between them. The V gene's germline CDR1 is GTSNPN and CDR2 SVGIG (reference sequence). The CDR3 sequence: CAWSGAGAGTEAFF. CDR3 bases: TGTGCCTGGAGTGGGGCGGGGGCGGGCACTGAAGCTTTCTTT.